One T cell receptor beta chain is described in this entry. Its antigen remains unknown. The sample holds other DNA sequences that translate to the same CDR3. The data originate from a study of graft-versus-host responses after intestinal transplantation. Overall study: Recipients across the board were started on anti-thymocyte globulin induction, then kept on tacrolimus and steroids for two to three years.

CDR1 and CDR2 from the germline V gene are GTSNPN and SVGIG (reference sequence). Trimming left V 4 bases short and J 1 base short, with 8 bases between. The CDR3 sequence is 12 residues long. Repertoires were generated with immunoSEQ multiplex PCR, while TCRdb's copy carries only in-frame clones and drops some. Of around 50,000 clones in the sample, roughly 83% were seen once. The sequencing used unstimulated CD4+ T cells sorted from spleen or lymph node cells, collected before transplant. The rearrangement links TRBV30 to TRBJ2-7, with TRBD2 as a possible D gene (5 bases). The TCR comes from a human donor who was the organ donor for an intestinal transplant. CDR3 amino acids: CAWTSGSYEQYF. The CDR3 DNA reads TGTGCCTGGACCAGCGGTTCCTACGAGCAGTACTTC.